Each of the 18 T cell receptor beta chains below was sequenced from the same sample in a study of low-dose radiotherapy and immunotherapy resistance in tumors. Regarding time point: before trial treatment. cDNA synthesis used a TRAV/TRBV-specific primer set for both chains. For amplifying TCRs, the PCR ran for about 20 cycles with Phusion, which was used together with a constant-region primer and the adapter on the V primers. TCRdb recomputed calls from the reads with MiXCR, one row per CDR3 protein. Of 57,000 or so distinct CDR3 sequences in the sample, roughly 24% were seen once. The starting material was PBMCs, obtained before treatment. The receptors were sampled from a male donor with prostate cancer.

This clonotype turned up a few times. This rearrangement joins TRBV5-4 to TRBJ2-1; 7 nucleotides match TRBD2. The length of the CDR3 is 14 residues. Germline V gives CDR1 SGHNT, CDR2 YYREEE (reference sequence). The V gene end was trimmed by 0 bases and the J gene end by 7 bases; junction bases not matched to a gene: 4. CDR3 residues: CASSLGRETNEQFF. The DNA of the CDR3 is TGTGCCAGCAGCTTGGGGCGGGAGACGAATGAGCAGTTCTTC.

Ten or more counts support this clonotype. This rearrangement joins TRBV11-2 to TRBJ2-1; D call uncertain. V was pared by 4 bases and J by 10 bases, with 11 bases between. Germline lookup yields CDR1 SGHAT and CDR2 FQNNGV. CDR3 size: 12 residues. This CDR3 is CASSSTTIEQFF. CDR3 coding DNA: TGTGCCAGCAGCTCCACCACCATCGAGCAGTTCTTC.

This clonotype came up many times. This chain uses TRBV12-5 with TRBJ2-2, with D tentatively TRBD2 (5 bases). Germline V gene sequence: CDR1 LGHNT, CDR2 FRNRAP. The length of the CDR3 is 13 residues. V was trimmed by 6 bases and J by 4 bases, leaving 9 bases between them. The CDR3 sequence: CASGPRGTGELFF. As DNA, the CDR3 is TGTGCTAGTGGACCCCGGGGCACCGGGGAGCTGTTTTTT.

The chain uses TRBV7-3 and TRBJ2-3, with D possibly matching TRBD2 (5 bases). Germline V lookup: CDR1 SGHTA, CDR2 FQGTGA. The CDR3 is 13 residues long. V was clipped by 5 bases and J by 3 bases, with 9 bases between them. CDR3 DNA: TGTGCCAGCAGCCAAACGGGAACAGATACGCAGTATTTT. Translated, it gives CASSQTGTDTQYF.

By sample fraction, this clonotype is medium-sized. The chain has TRBV5-1 and TRBJ1-3, with TRBD1 identical over 7 bases. CDR1 and CDR2 (germline): SGHRS, YFSETQ. This CDR3 is built from 16 residues. The ends lost 2 bases at V and 0 bases at J; junction bases unmatched: 5. CDR3 sequence reads: CASSLTGDDSGNTIYF. The CDR3 DNA sequence: TGCGCCAGCAGCTTAACAGGGGACGACTCTGGAAACACCATATATTTT. Combining the CDR3 with reference TRBV5-1 and TRBJ1-3 gives the whole variable domain KAGVTQTPRYLIKTRGQQVTLSCSPISGHRSVSWYQQTPGQGLQFLFEYFSETQRNKGNFPGRFSGRQFSNSRSEMNVSTLELGDSALYLCASSLTGDDSGNTIYFGEGSWLTVV.

This clonotype is a singleton in its sample. This sequence is one base from a far larger clone and is likely a read error. CDR3 DNA: TGTGCCAGCAGTTACCTGCAGCCCAGTGAGCAGTTCTTC. This translates into CASSYLQPSEQFF. The chain links TRBV6-5 to TRBJ2-1; no clear D gene. The CDR3 runs 13 residues. Germline loops: CDR1 MNHEY, CDR2 SVGAGI. The ends were cut back, 2 bases at V and 9 bases at J, with 11 bases in the middle.

In this sample, this clonotype turned up many times. CDR3 sequence: CASSLVARSYEQYF. The DNA of the CDR3 is TGTGCCAGCAGTCTCGTAGCGAGATCCTACGAGCAGTACTTC. The V and J genes are TRBV12-3 or TRBV12-4 and TRBJ2-7; D might be TRBD2 (5 bases). CDR3 length equals 14 residues. V gave up 5 bases and J gave up 1 base, with 12 bases separating them.

Ten or more counts support this clonotype. The gene calls are TRBV6-5 and TRBJ2-5; TRBD1 might be the D (5 bases). This CDR3 has 15 amino acids. V lost 2 bases and J lost 3, with 13 bases in between. Germline values: CDR1 MNHEY, CDR2 SVGAGI. The CDR3 DNA sequence: TGTGCCAGCAGTTACGGCGGCAGGGCCGAAGAGACCCAGTACTTC. As protein: CASSYGGRAEETQYF.

In this sample, this clonotype is medium-sized (0.01 to 0.1%). V and J are TRBV6-2 or TRBV6-3 and TRBJ1-2, with D maybe TRBD1 (6 bases). Between the trimmed V and J ends, which lost 5 bases and 6 bases, there was a span of 16 bases. This CDR3 region has 14 residues. Germline V gene lookup returns CDR1 MNHEY and CDR2 SVGEGT. CDR3 amino acids: CASSELRGSDGYTF. The CDR3, as DNA: TGTGCCAGCAGTGAATTGAGGGGGAGTGATGGCTACACCTTC.

The chain uses TRBV7-9 and TRBJ1-5; TRBD1 might be the D (5 bases). The germline gives CDR1 SEHNR, CDR2 FQNEAQ (reference sequence). Trimming cost V 9 bases and J 0 bases, with 9 bases left between them. The CDR3 covers 13 residues. The CDR3 DNA is TGTGCCAGTGGACAAAATAGCAATCAGCCCCAGCATTTT. This codes for CASGQNSNQPQHF.

This clonotype appeared many times. The chain couples TRBV10-3 to TRBJ1-2, with 10 nucleotides matching TRBD1. J gave up 0 bases and V 1 base, and 8 bases lay outside the gene matches. This CDR3 is 18 amino acids long. Germline V lookup: CDR1 ENHRY, CDR2 SYGVKD. CDR3 nucleotides: TGTGCCATCAGTGAGTTCCTCGGACAGGGGGGGGCTAACTATGGCTACACCTTC. Amino acid sequence: CAISEFLGQGGANYGYTF.

This clonotype was seen ten or more times. The gene calls are TRBV11-2 and TRBJ1-1; weak D call: TRBD1 (5 bases). The CDR3 contains 15 residues. Germline V lookup: CDR1 SGHAT, CDR2 FQNNGV. The ends were cut back, 0 bases at V and 4 bases at J, with 12 bases in the middle. Here the CDR3 DNA reads TGTGCCAGCAGCTTAGATGGTCAGGGTTTCACTGAAGCTTTCTTT. As protein: CASSLDGQGFTEAFF. The entire variable domain, with the rest obtained from reference TRBV11-2 and TRBJ1-1, is as follows: EAGVAQSPRYKIIEKRQSVAFWCNPISGHATLYWYQQILGQGPKLLIQFQNNGVVDDSQLPKDRFSAERLKGVDSTLKIQPAKLEDSAVYLCASSLDGQGFTEAFFGQGTRLTVV.

The chain uses TRBV27 and TRBJ2-6, with D perhaps TRBD1 (5 bases). Germline V lookup: CDR1 MNHEY, CDR2 SMNVEV (reference sequence). Between the trimmed V and J ends, which lost 7 bases and 2 bases, there was a span of 12 bases. The CDR3 length is 15 residues. CDR3 nucleotides: TGTGCCAGCAAAGGACACAAGGCTGGGGCCAACGTCCTGACTTTC. Translation: CASKGHKAGANVLTF.

This clonotype is judged medium-sized. The V gene is TRBV2, the J gene TRBJ2-5, with TRBD2 matching over 14 bases. The CDR3 has 16 amino acids. V was clipped by 6 bases and J by 2 bases; unmatched bases: 5. The germline V gene has CDR1 SNHLY and CDR2 FYNNEI. This chain's CDR3 is CASSHGTSGRQETQYF. CDR3 DNA: TGTGCCAGCAGCCACGGGACTAGCGGGAGACAAGAGACCCAGTACTTC.

A few counts support this clonotype. The genes are TRBV5-1 and TRBJ2-1; 7 bases are a match to TRBD1. This CDR3 has 15 residues. Germline lookup yields CDR1 SGHRS and CDR2 YFSETQ. V trimming: 5 bases; J trimming: 5 bases; junction bases outside the gene matches: 10. CDR3 in amino acids: CASSKTGTDNNEQFF. The CDR3 nucleotides read TGCGCCAGCAGTAAAACCGGGACAGATAACAATGAGCAGTTCTTC. Together with reference TRBV5-1 and TRBJ2-1, the CDR3 gives the full variable domain: KAGVTQTPRYLIKTRGQQVTLSCSPISGHRSVSWYQQTPGQGLQFLFEYFSETQRNKGNFPGRFSGRQFSNSRSEMNVSTLELGDSALYLCASSKTGTDNNEQFFGPGTRLTVL.

Ten or more counts support this clonotype. V usage is TRBV15 and J usage is TRBJ2-2; D possibly corresponds to TRBD1 (6 bases). Trimming left V 3 bases short and J 2 bases short, with 16 bases between. Germline CDR1 LNHNV, CDR2 YYDKDF (reference sequence). CDR3 length: 17 amino acids. The CDR3 is CATSSPPGHANTGELFF. In DNA, the CDR3 is TGTGCCACCAGCAGTCCCCCGGGACATGCCAACACCGGGGAGCTGTTTTTT.

This clonotype was seen ten or more times. The V and J genes are TRBV7-3 and TRBJ1-1; 7 bases map to TRBD1. Per germline, CDR1 SGHTA and CDR2 FQGTGA. With 1 base clipped from V and 0 bases from J, the junction kept 2 bases outside the gene matches. This CDR3 comprises 15 residues. CDR3 loop: CASSLNRGMNTEAFF. CDR3 coding DNA: TGTGCCAGCAGCTTAAACAGGGGAATGAACACTGAAGCTTTCTTT.

This clonotype has a handful of counts. The chain recombines TRBV6-2 or TRBV6-3 with TRBJ2-1; 13 bases are shared with TRBD2. Germline assignment: CDR1 MNHEY and CDR2 SVGEGT. The length of the CDR3 is 15 residues. The V gene end was trimmed by 6 bases and the J gene end by 4 bases; junction bases not matched to a gene: 3. Here the CDR3 reads CASRTSGRSYNEQFF. The CDR3 DNA sequence: TGTGCCAGCAGGACTAGCGGGAGGTCTTACAATGAGCAGTTCTTC.